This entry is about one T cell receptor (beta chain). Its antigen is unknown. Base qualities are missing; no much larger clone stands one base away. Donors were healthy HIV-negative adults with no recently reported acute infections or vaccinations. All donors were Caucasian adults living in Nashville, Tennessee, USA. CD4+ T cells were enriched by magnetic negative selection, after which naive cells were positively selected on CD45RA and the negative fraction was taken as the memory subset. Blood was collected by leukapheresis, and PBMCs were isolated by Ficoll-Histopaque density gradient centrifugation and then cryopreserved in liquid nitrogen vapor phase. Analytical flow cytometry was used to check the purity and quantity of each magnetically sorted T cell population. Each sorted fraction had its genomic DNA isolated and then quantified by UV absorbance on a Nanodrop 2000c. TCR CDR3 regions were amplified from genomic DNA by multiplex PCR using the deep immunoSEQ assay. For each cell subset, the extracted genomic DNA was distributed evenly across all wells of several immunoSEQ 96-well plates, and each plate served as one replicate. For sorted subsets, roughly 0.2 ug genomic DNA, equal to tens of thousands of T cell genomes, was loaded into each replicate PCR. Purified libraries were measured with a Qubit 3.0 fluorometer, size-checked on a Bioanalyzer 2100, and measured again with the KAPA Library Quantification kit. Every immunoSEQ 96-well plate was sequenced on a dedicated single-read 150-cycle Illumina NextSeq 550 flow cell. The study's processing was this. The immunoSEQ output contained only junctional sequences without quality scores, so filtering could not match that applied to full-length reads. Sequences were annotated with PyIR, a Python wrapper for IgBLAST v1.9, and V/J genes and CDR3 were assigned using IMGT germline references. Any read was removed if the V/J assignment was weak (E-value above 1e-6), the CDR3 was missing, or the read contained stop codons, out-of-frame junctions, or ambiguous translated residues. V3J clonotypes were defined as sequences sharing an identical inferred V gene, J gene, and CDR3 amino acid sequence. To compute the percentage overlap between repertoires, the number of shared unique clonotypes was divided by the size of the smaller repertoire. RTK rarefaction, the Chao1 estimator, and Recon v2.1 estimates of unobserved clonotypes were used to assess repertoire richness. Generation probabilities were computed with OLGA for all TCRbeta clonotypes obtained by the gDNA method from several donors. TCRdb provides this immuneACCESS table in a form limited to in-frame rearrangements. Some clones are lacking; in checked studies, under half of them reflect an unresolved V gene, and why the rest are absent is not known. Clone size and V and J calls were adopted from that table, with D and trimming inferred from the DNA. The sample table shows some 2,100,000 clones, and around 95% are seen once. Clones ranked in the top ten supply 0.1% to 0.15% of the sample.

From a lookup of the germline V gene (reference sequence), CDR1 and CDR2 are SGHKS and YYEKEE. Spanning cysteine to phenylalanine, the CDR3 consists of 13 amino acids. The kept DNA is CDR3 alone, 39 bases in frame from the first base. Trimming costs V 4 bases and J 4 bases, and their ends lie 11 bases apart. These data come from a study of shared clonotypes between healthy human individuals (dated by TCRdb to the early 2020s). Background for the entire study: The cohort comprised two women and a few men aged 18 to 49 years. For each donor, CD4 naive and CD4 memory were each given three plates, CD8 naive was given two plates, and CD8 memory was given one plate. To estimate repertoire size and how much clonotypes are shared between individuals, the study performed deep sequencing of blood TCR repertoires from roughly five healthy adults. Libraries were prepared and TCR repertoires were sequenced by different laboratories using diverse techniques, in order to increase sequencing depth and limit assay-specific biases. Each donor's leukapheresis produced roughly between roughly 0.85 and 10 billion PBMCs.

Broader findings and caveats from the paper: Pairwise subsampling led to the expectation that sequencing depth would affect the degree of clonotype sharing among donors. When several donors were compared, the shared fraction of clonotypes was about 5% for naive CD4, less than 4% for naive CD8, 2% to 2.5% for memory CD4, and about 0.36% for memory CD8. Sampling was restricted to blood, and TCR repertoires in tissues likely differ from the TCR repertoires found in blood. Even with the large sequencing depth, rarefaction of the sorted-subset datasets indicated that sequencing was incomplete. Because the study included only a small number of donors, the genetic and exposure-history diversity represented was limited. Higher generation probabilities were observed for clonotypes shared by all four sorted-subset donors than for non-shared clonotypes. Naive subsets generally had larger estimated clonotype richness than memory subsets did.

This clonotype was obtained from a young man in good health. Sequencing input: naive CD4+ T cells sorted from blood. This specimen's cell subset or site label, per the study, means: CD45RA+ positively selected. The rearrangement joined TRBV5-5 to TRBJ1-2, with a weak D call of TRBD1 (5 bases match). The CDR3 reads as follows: CASSQGFAYGYTF. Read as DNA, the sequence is TGTGCCAGCAGCCAGGGTTTTGCCTATGGCTACACCTTC. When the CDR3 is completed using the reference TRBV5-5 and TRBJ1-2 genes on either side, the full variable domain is DAGVTQSPTHLIKTRGQQVTLRCSPISGHKSVSWYQQVLGQGPQFIFQYYEKEERGRGNFPDRFSARQFPNYSSELNVNALLLGDSALYLCASSQGFAYGYTFGSGTRLTVV.